The 32 T cell receptor beta chains below were found in one sample sequenced in a study of cytomegalovirus exposure and HLA in healthy donors. PCR was performed using 60 Vbeta and 13 Jbeta primers. The method was immunoSEQ multiplex PCR; TCRdb's version includes in-frame clones alone and lacks a portion of them. The table has 90,000 to 150,000 clones, more than 65% seen once. The sample was PBMCs. These receptors all come from a man in his forties or fifties in good health and CMV-seropositive.

V usage is TRBV6-1 and J usage is TRBJ2-7; 13 bases line up with TRBD2. The V gene's germline CDR1 is MNHNS and CDR2 SASEGT. With V trimmed by 4 bases and J by 3 bases, 0 bases remained unmatched. The CDR3 runs 14 residues. The CDR3 bases are TGTGCCAGCAGTGGGACTAGCGGGGGCTACGAGCAGTACTTC. The encoded protein is CASSGTSGGYEQYF.

The gene calls are TRBV7-2 and TRBJ2-1; D remains unclear. CDR3 size: 12 residues. Between the trimmed V and J ends, which lost 2 bases and 4 bases, there was a span of 3 bases. CDR1 is SGHTA and CDR2 is FQGNSA in the germline V gene. CDR3 loop: CASSLLYNEQFF. CDR3 bases: TGTGCCAGCAGCTTACTATACAATGAGCAGTTCTTC.

The CDR3 here is CASSLSQGVAGVLETQYF. DNA of the CDR3: TGTGCCAGCAGTTTATCCCAGGGGGTAGCGGGGGTTTTAGAGACCCAGTACTTC. This chain links TRBV28 with TRBJ2-5; 9 bases line up with TRBD2. With V trimmed by 1 base and J by 4 bases, 13 bases remained unmatched. Germline loops: CDR1 MDHEN, CDR2 SYDVKM. The CDR3 extends over 18 amino acids.

This clone was seen more than once but under ten times. This chain connects TRBV11-1 to TRBJ2-1; possibly TRBD1 for D (6 bases). V lost 5 bases to trimming and J lost 6 bases, with 20 bases between them. This CDR3 comprises 16 residues. CDR1 and CDR2 (germline): SGHAT, FQDESV (reference sequence). The CDR3 region is CASSHTTGKEGNEQFF. CDR3 nucleotide sequence: TGTGCCAGCAGCCATACGACAGGAAAAGAGGGCAATGAGCAGTTCTTC.

This clone was observed a handful of times. The CDR3 bases are TGTGCCAGCAGCTCGGAGCCTTGGCAGGGATATCAGCCCCAGCATTTT. Protein sequence: CASSSEPWQGYQPQHF. The chain couples TRBV5-8 to TRBJ1-5; D perhaps matches TRBD1 (5 bases). Germline V gene sequence: CDR1 SGHTS, CDR2 YDEGEE. The CDR3 loop spans 16 amino acids. Trimming left V 3 bases short and J 5 bases short, with 18 bases between.

The gene calls are TRBV4-1 and TRBJ1-3; tentative D call: TRBD1 (5 bases). This CDR3 spans 18 amino acids. The germline V gene encodes CDR1 MGHRA and CDR2 YSYEKL. Trimming shortened V by 6 bases and J by 0 bases, and 21 bases separated the two germline ends. This CDR3 is CASRRTLKDSYSGNTIYF. DNA of the CDR3: TGCGCCAGCAGACGAACCCTTAAAGACAGCTACTCTGGAAACACCATATATTTT.

The chain carries TRBV5-4 and TRBJ2-3, with TRBD1 matching over 8 bases. Germline loops: CDR1 SGHNT, CDR2 YYREEE (reference sequence). V gave up 4 bases and J gave up 2 bases; unmatched junction bases: 9. The CDR3 contains 16 residues. The CDR3 loop reads CASSLKKTGDTDTQYF. Written as DNA, the CDR3 is TGTGCCAGCAGCCTAAAAAAGACAGGGGACACAGATACGCAGTATTTT.

This clone was seen a single time. In DNA form, the CDR3 reads TGTGCCAGCAGGAGCCGACAGGGGTCTAATGAAAAACTGTTTTTT. Translation gives CASRSRQGSNEKLFF. V gene TRBV11-1 combines with J gene TRBJ1-4; TRBD1 matches at 8 bases. This CDR3 contains 15 residues. V lost 6 bases and J lost 3; bases outside the gene matches: 6. Per the germline V gene, CDR1 is SGHAT and CDR2 is FQDESV (reference sequence).

The table lists this clone with a count of one. V and J are TRBV7-9 and TRBJ2-3; TRBD2 might be the D (6 bases). Trimming removed 5 bases at V and 2 bases at J, with 17 bases between. This CDR3 is built from 16 residues. The V gene's germline CDR1 is SEHNR and CDR2 FQNEAQ (reference sequence). DNA of the CDR3: TGTGCCAGCAGCCGGACTAACCCGCCGGTCACAGATACGCAGTATTTT. Its translation: CASSRTNPPVTDTQYF.

This clone is a singleton in its sample. The V gene is TRBV29-1, the J gene TRBJ1-2; 7 nucleotides line up with TRBD1. Germline CDR1 SQVTM, CDR2 ANQGSEA. This CDR3 is built from 14 residues. Trimming took 0 bases from V and 6 from J; bases not matched to a gene: 7. CDR3 protein: CSVEDVGRGNGYTF. The CDR3 DNA follows: TGCAGCGTTGAAGACGTTGGCAGGGGGAATGGCTACACCTTC.

The V and J genes are TRBV7-9 and TRBJ2-7; D is possibly TRBD2 (5 bases). The CDR3 loop spans 15 amino acids. Germline values: CDR1 SEHNR, CDR2 FQNEAQ (reference sequence). V dropped 4 bases and J dropped 4 bases, with 17 bases sitting between them. CDR3 protein: CASSYPPGNAYEQYF. The CDR3 DNA reads TGTGCCAGCAGCTACCCCCCCGGGAATGCTTACGAGCAGTACTTC.

CDR3 loop: CASSGSAGTSLTDTQYF. Written as DNA, the CDR3 is TGTGCCAGCAGCGGAAGCGCCGGGACTAGCCTCACAGATACGCAGTATTTT. This chain joins TRBV9 and TRBJ2-3; 9 bases align to TRBD2. V shed 3 bases, J shed 2 bases, and the junction held 10 bases outside the gene matches. The CDR3 is 17 residues long. Germline CDR1 is SGDLS and CDR2 is YYNGEE.

The chain has TRBV5-4 and TRBJ2-7; TRBD2 agrees at 8 bases. Germline V gene lookup returns CDR1 SGHNT and CDR2 YYREEE (reference sequence). This CDR3 contains 13 residues. With 6 bases clipped from V and 1 base from J, the junction kept 3 bases outside the gene matches. Written as DNA, the CDR3 is TGTGCCAGCAATGGCGGGGGGTCCTACGAGCAGTACTTC. Residues: CASNGGGSYEQYF.

The rearrangement uses TRBV19 and TRBJ2-7; no clear D gene. This CDR3 is built from 14 residues. Germline V gene sequence: CDR1 LNHDA, CDR2 SQIVND (reference sequence). V dropped 6 bases and J dropped 0 bases, with 12 bases sitting between them. CDR3 amino acids: CASSEVDTSYEQYF. The CDR3 DNA reads as TGTGCCAGTAGCGAAGTAGACACCTCCTACGAGCAGTACTTC.

V gene TRBV7-3 combines with J gene TRBJ2-2; 8 nucleotides line up with TRBD2. V gave up 1 base and J gave up 6 bases; unmatched junction bases: 13. CDR3 length: 18 amino acids. CDR1 SGHTA and CDR2 FQGTGA come from the germline V gene. The CDR3 loop is CASSLISGAPGGAGELFF. The CDR3 coding sequence is TGTGCCAGCAGCTTAATTTCGGGGGCCCCCGGGGGGGCCGGGGAGCTGTTTTTT.

This clone has only a few counts. The chain links TRBV4-1 to TRBJ1-4; D may be TRBD1 (5 bases). CDR1 MGHRA and CDR2 YSYEKL come from the germline V gene. Trimming took 0 bases from V and 8 from J, leaving 16 bases between them. This CDR3 spans 16 amino acids. The CDR3 protein is CASSQDQWGPKEKLFF. CDR3 bases: TGCGCCAGCAGCCAAGATCAGTGGGGCCCAAAGGAAAAACTGTTTTTT.

The rearrangement links TRBV5-4 to TRBJ2-3; 9 bases agree with TRBD2. Trimming took 5 bases from V and 6 from J; bases not matched to a gene: 7. Per the germline V gene, CDR1 is SGHNT and CDR2 is YYREEE (reference sequence). The CDR3 consists of 14 residues. The CDR3 DNA reads as TGTGCCAGCAGAGAGCGGGGGGCCTGGGATACGCAGTATTTT. Translating gives CASRERGAWDTQYF.

Worth noting for this clone: Other DNA sequences in this sample translate to the same CDR3. This chain links TRBV11-2 with TRBJ1-1; TRBD1 agrees at 7 bases. Germline CDR1 is SGHAT and CDR2 is FQNNGV. The V and J ends lost 4 bases and 0 bases, in that order; junction bases with no gene match: 5. The CDR3 covers 15 residues. DNA for the CDR3: TGTGCCAGCAGCTCTAGACAGGGTATGAACACTGAAGCTTTCTTT. Its protein product is CASSSRQGMNTEAFF.

The chain uses TRBV5-4 and TRBJ2-5; TRBD2 matches at 9 bases. V gave up 0 bases and J gave up 2 bases; unmatched junction bases: 11. The germline CDR1 and CDR2 sequences are SGHNT and YYREEE (reference sequence). The CDR3 loop spans 18 amino acids. This chain's CDR3 is CASSLAFGASGAQETQYF. Here the CDR3 DNA reads TGTGCCAGCAGCTTGGCATTCGGGGCTAGCGGGGCACAAGAGACCCAGTACTTC.

This chain joins TRBV27 and TRBJ2-2; 7 nucleotides agree with TRBD1. Trimming took 3 bases from V and 9 from J; bases not matched to a gene: 22. Germline values: CDR1 MNHEY, CDR2 SMNVEV (reference sequence). This CDR3 region has 19 residues. CDR3: CASSFSSPGQTYSSWELFF. The CDR3 nucleotides read TGTGCCAGCAGTTTTTCCTCGCCGGGACAGACCTACTCTTCCTGGGAGCTGTTTTTT.

The chain carries TRBV27 and TRBJ2-3, with D perhaps TRBD2 (6 bases). Germline CDR1 MNHEY, CDR2 SMNVEV (reference sequence). CDR3 size: 12 residues. V was shortened by 7 bases and J by 12 bases, with 17 bases between the two germline ends. CDR3 sequence: CASTDPGTVQYF. CDR3 nucleotide sequence: TGTGCCAGCACCGACCCCGGGACTGTACAGTATTTT.

This clone was recorded once. V gene TRBV21-1 combines with J gene TRBJ2-1; TRBD2 is the table's D call and was not checked against the DNA. TRBV21-1 is a documented pseudogene. The CDR3 totals 16 residues. CDR3 sequence reads: CASLYLLADPVDEQFF. For the CDR3, the DNA is TGTGCCAGCCTTTACCTTCTAGCGGACCCAGTGGATGAGCAGTTCTTC.

The chain is built from TRBV4-1 and TRBJ2-7; 8 bases line up with TRBD2. The CDR3 is made up of 16 amino acids. V was clipped by 1 base and J by 2 bases; unmatched bases: 7. Germline CDR1 reads MGHRA; CDR2 reads YSYEKL. The DNA for the CDR3 is TGCGCCAGCAGCCAAGGGGGCGGGGGGCCGCCCTACGAGCAGTACTTC. It codes for CASSQGGGGPPYEQYF.

The V call is TRBV28, the J call TRBJ1-1; a possible D gene is TRBD1 (5 bases). The CDR3 totals 13 residues. The germline gives CDR1 MDHEN, CDR2 SYDVKM. V was clipped by 7 bases and J by 4 bases, with 13 bases between them. CDR3 amino acids: CASTIRGGTEAFF. CDR3 nucleotide sequence: TGTGCCAGCACCATCCGGGGGGGCACTGAAGCTTTCTTT. Combining the CDR3 with reference TRBV28 and TRBJ1-1 gives the whole variable domain DVKVTQSSRYLVKRTGEKVFLECVQDMDHENMFWYRQDPGLGLRLIYFSYDVKMKEKGDIPEGYSVSREKKERFSLILESASTNQTSMYLCASTIRGGTEAFFGQGTRLTVV.

This clone was detected once. V and J are TRBV7-2 and TRBJ2-5; possible D gene TRBD1, 6 bases. Germline V gene sequence: CDR1 SGHTA, CDR2 FQGNSA. CDR3 length: 13 residues. V lost 5 bases, J lost 3 bases, and 10 bases lay in between. The CDR3, as DNA: TGTGCCAGCAGCCGATACAGGGAAGAGACCCAGTACTTC. This gives the protein CASSRYREETQYF. The full variable domain, its missing parts supplied by reference TRBV7-2 and TRBJ2-5, is GAGVSQSPSNKVTEKGKDVELRCDPISGHTALYWYRQSLGQGLEFLIYFQGNSAPDKSGLPSDRFSAERTGGSVSTLTIQRTQQEDSAVYLCASSRYREETQYFGPGTRLLVL.

V usage is TRBV6-5 and J usage is TRBJ1-3; D uncertain. CDR3 size: 14 residues. Per the germline V gene, CDR1 is MNHEY and CDR2 is SVGAGI. V was shortened by 4 bases and J by 6 bases, with 13 bases between the two germline ends. CDR3 coding DNA: TGTGCCAGCAGTTCGCGACGGAGAGAAAACACCATATATTTT. This gives the protein CASSSRRRENTIYF.

A few counts support this clone. The chain combines TRBV7-6 with TRBJ2-5, with D possibly matching TRBD1 (6 bases). Trimming removed 5 bases from V and 1 base from J, with 14 bases in between. CDR1 and CDR2 (germline): SGHVS, FNYEAQ. The CDR3 totals 15 residues. CDR3 in amino acids: CASSRMTGIQETQYF. The CDR3 nucleotides are TGTGCCAGCAGCCGGATGACAGGAATCCAAGAGACCCAGTACTTC.

The chain joins TRBV29-1 to TRBJ2-5; unclear D gene. This CDR3 is built from 11 residues. Germline CDR1 and CDR2: SQVTM and ANQGSEA. V was clipped by 3 bases and J by 11 bases, with 13 bases between them. CDR3 in DNA: TGCAGCGTTGAGCTTGCATACGGGCAGTACTTC. The encoded protein is CSVELAYGQYF. Variable domain in full (rest from reference TRBV29-1 and TRBJ2-5): SAVISQKPSRDICQRGTSLTIQCQVDSQVTMMFWYRQQPGQSLTLIATANQGSEATYESGFVIDKFPISRPNLTFSTLTVSNMSPEDSSIYLCSVELAYGQYFGPGTRLLVL.

This clone was observed a handful of times. The J gene is TRBJ1-1, the V gene TRBV7-8; TRBD1 aligns across 7 bases. Germline V gives CDR1 SGHVS, CDR2 FQNEAQ. With V trimmed by 6 bases and J by 1 base, 8 bases remained unmatched. This CDR3 is 15 amino acids long. The CDR3 coding sequence is TGTGCCAGCAGAGACCAGGGGGTGGCGAACACTGAAGCTTTCTTT. As protein: CASRDQGVANTEAFF.

The chain couples TRBV29-1 to TRBJ2-1; 9 nucleotides align to TRBD1. The ends lost 7 bases at V and 7 bases at J; junction bases unmatched: 20. The CDR3 is made up of 17 amino acids. The germline CDR1 and CDR2 sequences are SQVTM and ANQGSEA. CDR3 in DNA: TGCAGCGCCTTATTTCTTATGACAGGGGGAAAGGGGAATGAGCAGTTCTTC. This sequence encodes CSALFLMTGGKGNEQFF.

This clone was detected a few times. J is TRBJ2-5 and V is TRBV4-1; 7 bases fit TRBD2. The V segment lost 3 bases and the J segment 5 bases; nucleotides outside the gene matches: 3. From germline, CDR1 is MGHRA and CDR2 YSYEKL. This CDR3 has 13 residues. CDR3 coding DNA: TGCGCCAGCAGCCAGGCGGGGGTCGAGACCCAGTACTTC. Its protein is CASSQAGVETQYF.

The chain has TRBV28 and TRBJ1-5, with a possible D match to TRBD1 (6 bases). Germline CDR1 and CDR2: MDHEN and SYDVKM. The CDR3 runs to 16 residues. Trimming stripped 3 bases from V and 2 bases from J, with 14 bases between. In DNA, the CDR3 is TGTGCCAGCAGTTTTTCGACCAGGGGCGGCAATCAGCCCCAGCATTTT. This gives the protein CASSFSTRGGNQPQHF.